Presented here are 5 T cell receptor beta chains from one specimen sequenced in a study of blood T cell repertoires in COVID-19 (dated by TCRdb to 2020 to 2021). To prepare the library, the immunoSEQ multiplex PCR assay was applied. TCRdb took this table from immuneACCESS and kept in-frame rearrangements with V and J called. Such tables lack part of the clones; where checked against another copy, unresolved V genes explain under half of the gap, and the rest is unexplained. Within this sample are about 230,000 clones, with 83% of them counted one time only. Of the sample, around 2.6% is held by the ten largest clones. Sequencing input: peripheral blood. The receptors come from a woman between 70 and 85 years old with active or convalescent COVID-19.

The CDR3 loop reads CASNRQDTIYF. CDR3 in DNA: TGTGCCAGCAACCGCCAGGACACCATATATTTT. The V gene is TRBV7-9, the J gene TRBJ1-3; unclear D gene. Between the trimmed V and J ends, which lost 7 bases and 8 bases, there was a span of 9 bases. Looked up from germline, CDR1 is SEHNR and CDR2 is FQNEAQ (reference sequence). CDR3 length: 11 amino acids. Variable domain in full (rest from reference TRBV7-9 and TRBJ1-3): DTGVSQNPRHKITKRGQNVTFRCDPISEHNRLYWYRQTLGQGPEFLTYFQNEAQLEKSRLLSDRFSAERPKGSFSTLEIQRTEQGDSAMYLCASNRQDTIYFGEGSWLTVV.

This chain connects TRBV3-1 (or the pseudogene TRBV3-2) to TRBJ1-1; 11 nucleotides align to TRBD1. Germline V gene sequence: CDR1 LGHDT, CDR2 YNNKEL (reference sequence). The CDR3 spans 14 residues. V was clipped by 1 base and J by 5 bases; unmatched bases: 0. The CDR3 DNA is TGTGCCAGCAGCCAAGGGGACAGGGGGACTGAAGCTTTCTTT. Translating gives CASSQGDRGTEAFF.

The chain carries TRBV28 and TRBJ2-4; D uncertain. Germline V gene lookup returns CDR1 MDHEN and CDR2 SYDVKM. Deletions cut 10 bases from V and 1 base from J, with 11 bases between. This CDR3 contains 13 residues. CDR3 DNA: TGTGCCACCATAACGCAGGCCAAAAACATTCAGTACTTC. Its protein is CATITQAKNIQYF.

This clone was recorded a few times. V usage is TRBV30 and J usage is TRBJ1-2, with D possibly matching TRBD1 (5 bases). Germline V gene data show CDR1 as GTSNPN and CDR2 as SVGIG (reference sequence). V was pared by 1 base and J by 7 bases, with 10 bases between. The CDR3 is made up of 12 amino acids. CDR3 in amino acids: CAWSAGGAGYTF. CDR3 sequence (DNA): TGTGCCTGGAGTGCCGGTGGGGCTGGCTACACCTTC.

The rearrangement uses TRBV2 and TRBJ2-5, with D possibly matching TRBD1 (5 bases). This CDR3 region has 15 residues. V lost 0 bases, J lost 2 bases, and 10 bases lay in between. Looked up from germline, CDR1 is SNHLY and CDR2 is FYNNEI. The CDR3 is CASSEALRVQETQYF. In nucleotides, the CDR3 is TGTGCCAGCAGTGAAGCGCTCAGGGTACAAGAGACCCAGTACTTC.